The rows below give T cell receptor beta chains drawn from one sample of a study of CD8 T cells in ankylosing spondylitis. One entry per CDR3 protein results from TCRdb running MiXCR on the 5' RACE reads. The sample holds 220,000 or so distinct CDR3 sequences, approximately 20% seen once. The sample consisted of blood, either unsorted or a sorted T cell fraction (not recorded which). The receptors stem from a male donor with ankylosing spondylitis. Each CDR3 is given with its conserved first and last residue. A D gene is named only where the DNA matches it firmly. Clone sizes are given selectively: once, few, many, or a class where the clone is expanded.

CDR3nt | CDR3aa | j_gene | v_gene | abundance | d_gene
TGCGCCAGCAGCTCCAACACAGGGTACACTGAAGCTTTCTTT | CASSSNTGYTEAFF | TRBJ1-1 | TRBV5-1 | . | .
TGTGCTAGTGGGAGTAGCGGGAGTAGGCACAATGAGCAGTTCTTC | CASGSSGSRHNEQFF | TRBJ2-1 | TRBV12-5 | few | TRBD2
TGCGCCAGCAGCTTGGTAGGACTAGCTTACTTTAGCTCCTACAATGAGCAGTTCTTC | CASSLVGLAYFSSYNEQFF | TRBJ2-1 | TRBV5-1 | . | TRBD2
TGTGCCAGCAGTGAAAGGGGAATAGCGGGTTTACACGAGCAGTACTTC | CASSERGIAGLHEQYF | TRBJ2-7 | TRBV2 | few | TRBD2
TGCAGTGCTAGGGATCCACAGGGAATGGACTACAATGAGCAGTTCTTC | CSARDPQGMDYNEQFF | TRBJ2-1 | TRBV20-1 | few | .
TGTGCCAGCAGCCCCACCCCTGGAGGGGCCGGACCAGGGGTGACCCAGTACTTC | CASSPTPGGAGPGVTQYF | TRBJ2-5 | TRBV4-2 | . | .
TGTGCCAGCAGCTTAAGACTGGGTTCCTACAATGAGCAGTTCTTC | CASSLRLGSYNEQFF | TRBJ2-1 | TRBV7-6 | once | .
TGTGCCATCCTCAGGACATCAGATAACTATGGCTACACCTTC | CAILRTSDNYGYTF | TRBJ1-2 | TRBV10-3 | few | .
TGCGCCAGCAGCAACGGGGGACAGGGGACCCCAAATGAAAAACTGTTTTTT | CASSNGGQGTPNEKLFF | TRBJ1-4 | TRBV5-1 | . | TRBD1
TGTGCCAGCAGACCAGGGATATACTACGAGCAGTACTTC | CASRPGIYYEQYF | TRBJ2-7 | TRBV6-1 | few | .
TGTGCCAGGGGGACAGGGCCTAGGGGCTACACCTTC | CARGTGPRGYTF | TRBJ1-2 | TRBV12-3/TRBV12-4 | few | TRBD1
TGTGCCAGCAGCACCGGGACAGGGGGTGACACTGAAGCTTTCTTT | CASSTGTGGDTEAFF | TRBJ1-1 | TRBV7-3 | many | TRBD1
TGTGCCAGCAGTTTCGTGAAGAACACTGAAGCTTTCTTT | CASSFVKNTEAFF | TRBJ1-1 | TRBV12-3/TRBV12-4 | . | .
TGTGCCAGCAGTCCGGGGTCAACCACCGGGGAGCTGTTTTTT | CASSPGSTTGELFF | TRBJ2-2 | TRBV5-6 | . | .
TGTGCCAGCAGCCGAATAGCGGGGGGGCTTTCGAACACCGGGGAGCTGTTTTTT | CASSRIAGGLSNTGELFF | TRBJ2-2 | TRBV11-3 | few | TRBD2
TGTGCCAGCACCCCCCCGGCAGACTACGAGCAGTACTTC | CASTPPADYEQYF | TRBJ2-7 | TRBV12-3/TRBV12-4 | few | .
TGTGCCAGTAGTCCACAGGGCTCAGGCGGGGAGCTGTTTTTT | CASSPQGSGGELFF | TRBJ2-2 | TRBV19 | . | .
TGTGCCATCAGTGACCCCGGGACATCACCCTACGAGCAGTACTTC | CAISDPGTSPYEQYF | TRBJ2-7 | TRBV10-3 | . | .
TGCGCCAGCAGCCAGTTGACTAGCGGGAGCCGGTCGGACACCGGGGAGCTGTTTTTT | CASSQLTSGSRSDTGELFF | TRBJ2-2 | TRBV4-3 | few | TRBD2
TGCGCCAGCAGCTTGTCTGATAAGCGGGAGGGAATCTACGAGCAGTACTTC | CASSLSDKREGIYEQYF | TRBJ2-7 | TRBV5-1 | few | TRBD2
TGTGCCAGCAGCCAACTGGCGGGAGGAGGTAATGAGCAGTTCTTC | CASSQLAGGGNEQFF | TRBJ2-1 | TRBV7-6 | few | TRBD2
TGTGCCAGCAGCTTAACCCTGTCGTGGGAGGGCCTGGGGGACACAGATACGCAGTATTTT | CASSLTLSWEGLGDTDTQYF | TRBJ2-3 | TRBV11-1 | . | TRBD2
TGTGCCAGCAGCGTATTCGGGGGAACTGAAGCTTTCTTT | CASSVFGGTEAFF | TRBJ1-1 | TRBV9 | few | .
TGCGCCAGCAGCCACCAACTTACAGGGCTCCTCACAGATACGCAGTATTTT | CASSHQLTGLLTDTQYF | TRBJ2-3 | TRBV4-3 | . | .
TGTGCCAGCAGTGAAGTGGGGGGAGGGAGCTCCTACGAGCAGTACTTC | CASSEVGGGSSYEQYF | TRBJ2-7 | TRBV2 | few | TRBD2
TGCAGCGCATCAACCGGGACAGGGTTTTACGAGCAGTACTTC | CSASTGTGFYEQYF | TRBJ2-7 | TRBV29-1 | . | TRBD1
TGTGCCAGCAGCACTGGCCCATACAATGAGCAGTTCTTC | CASSTGPYNEQFF | TRBJ2-1 | TRBV9 | . | .
TGTGCCAGCAGTTTTACAGGGGCGGCGGAGACCCAGTACTTC | CASSFTGAAETQYF | TRBJ2-5 | TRBV12-3/TRBV12-4 | few | TRBD1
TGCGCCAGCAGCTTGGAGGGAGCAGATACGCAGTATTTT | CASSLEGADTQYF | TRBJ2-3 | TRBV5-1 | many | .
TGTGCCAGCAGCTTGGTCGGGGCTGGGGCCAACGTCCTGACTTTC | CASSLVGAGANVLTF | TRBJ2-6 | TRBV5-8 | . | .
TGTGCCAGCAGTGTGCCCCCCTACGAGCAGTACTTC | CASSVPPYEQYF | TRBJ2-7 | TRBV2 | . | .
TGTGCCAGCAGCATGGGACAGGGGTGGGCCTACACCGGGGAGCTGTTTTTT | CASSMGQGWAYTGELFF | TRBJ2-2 | TRBV9 | few | TRBD1
TGCGCCAGCAGCTTCAGGGATTCTAACACTGAAGCTTTCTTT | CASSFRDSNTEAFF | TRBJ1-1 | TRBV5-1 | . | .
TGTGCCAGCAGTCCATCCCCAGGGTCTAGCGGGAGCGGGAATGAGCAGTTCTTC | CASSPSPGSSGSGNEQFF | TRBJ2-1 | TRBV2 | few | TRBD2
TGTGCCAGCAGTTACTCTGCAGTCATGGGAACTAATGAAAAACTGTTTTTT | CASSYSAVMGTNEKLFF | TRBJ1-4 | TRBV6-5 | few | .
TGCGCCAGCAGCTTGCCTCAGAGACAGGGGAGTGAGCTTTTGAACACCGGGGAGCTGTTTTTT | CASSLPQRQGSELLNTGELFF | TRBJ2-2 | TRBV5-1 | few | TRBD1
TGTGCCAGCAGCTCCGCCGGGGCCAATGAGCAGTTCTTC | CASSSAGANEQFF | TRBJ2-1 | TRBV7-9 | . | .
TGCGCCAGCAGCCAAGATTGGGACAGGGGGGGTTACGAGCAGTACTTC | CASSQDWDRGGYEQYF | TRBJ2-7 | TRBV4-1 | . | TRBD1
TGCAGCGCTTGGACAGGGGAGAGGGCTGGGCAGTTCTTC | CSAWTGERAGQFF | TRBJ2-1 | TRBV29-1 | few | TRBD1
TGTGCTAGTGCCCTAGAGGTGTTTGGCACTGAAGCTTTCTTT | CASALEVFGTEAFF | TRBJ1-1 | TRBV12-5 | . | .
TGCGCCAGCAGCCAAGGCACCGCGGTTATGAACACTGAAGCTTTCTTT | CASSQGTAVMNTEAFF | TRBJ1-1 | TRBV4-1 | . | .
TGCAGTGCTAGAGATGGCGGGACAGGGTCAGAGACCCAGTACTTC | CSARDGGTGSETQYF | TRBJ2-5 | TRBV20-1 | few | TRBD1
TGTGCCAGCAGCTTAGGGACCCCTGATAAACTGTTTTTT | CASSLGTPDKLFF | TRBJ1-4 | TRBV7-6 | . | .
TGCGCCAGCAGCTTGGTTGAGGGGACAGGGTTTTTGAACACTGAAGCTTTCTTT | CASSLVEGTGFLNTEAFF | TRBJ1-1 | TRBV5-1 | . | TRBD1
TGTGCCAGCAGCGGGGGTAGCTCCCACGAGCAGTACTTC | CASSGGSSHEQYF | TRBJ2-7 | TRBV9 | few | .
TGTGCCAGCAGTTTAAGGTGGGAGGACACCGGGGAGCTGTTTTTT | CASSLRWEDTGELFF | TRBJ2-2 | TRBV12-3/TRBV12-4 | . | .
TGTGCCAGCAGCCGGTCGGGTCTAAGGCCCCAGCATTTT | CASSRSGLRPQHF | TRBJ1-5 | TRBV7-8 | . | .
TGTGCCAGCAGCCGAGGGACAGGCCCCTACAATGAGCAGTTCTTC | CASSRGTGPYNEQFF | TRBJ2-1 | TRBV27 | . | TRBD1
TGCGCCAGCAGCCAAGCCGGGACAGGGTTGTACGAGCAGTACTTC | CASSQAGTGLYEQYF | TRBJ2-7 | TRBV4-1 | few | TRBD1
TGTGCCAGCAGCTCTCCGAATAGCGGGAGAGGGTACGAGCAGTACTTC | CASSSPNSGRGYEQYF | TRBJ2-7 | TRBV28 | . | TRBD2
TGTGCCAGCAGCTTAAACGGGGGATTGGAGAACACTGAAGCTTTCTTT | CASSLNGGLENTEAFF | TRBJ1-1 | TRBV7-2 | . | .
TGCAGCGTTGAATGGGACGGTGAAGCTTTCTTT | CSVEWDGEAFF | TRBJ1-1 | TRBV29-1 | . | .
TGTGCCAGCAGTTTAGCGGCGGGTTGGAGCTACGAGCAGTACTTC | CASSLAAGWSYEQYF | TRBJ2-7 | TRBV12-3/TRBV12-4 | few | .